The sequence of this T cell receptor (beta chain) was determined in a study of shared clonotypes between healthy human individuals. Looked up from germline, CDR1 is LNHDA and CDR2 is SQIVND (reference sequence). V shed 10 bases and J 2 bases; nucleotides not matched to a gene: 13. This CDR3 is built from 16 residues. This table comes from immunoSEQ multiplex PCR, and its TCRdb copy is limited to in-frame clones, with some not included. In the table there are approximately 1,500,000 clones, 98% of which are singletons. The V and J genes are TRBV19 and TRBJ1-4, with TRBD1 identical over 7 bases. The TCR sequence derives from a man between 25 and 39 years old in good health. The sequenced material came from naive CD4+ T cells sorted from blood. Subset described: CD45RA+ positively selected. The CDR3 is CATNNRGGATNEKLFF. CDR3 sequence (DNA): TGTGCCACAAACAACCGAGGGGGCGCGACTAATGAAAAACTGTTTTTT.